Presented here are 14 T cell receptor beta chains from one specimen sequenced in a study of CD8 T cells in ankylosing spondylitis. A single record per CDR3 protein comes from TCRdb applying MiXCR to the 5' RACE reads. The data hold around 340,000 distinct CDR3 sequences, with approximately 15% observed a single time. Sequenced input: blood, either unsorted or a sorted T cell fraction (not recorded which). These TCRs come from a male donor with ankylosing spondylitis or in good health (not recorded which).

Only a few counts were recorded for this clonotype. V usage is TRBV30 and J usage is TRBJ1-4; D may be TRBD1 (5 bases). CDR1 and CDR2 (germline): GTSNPN, SVGIG (reference sequence). Trimming left V 5 bases short and J 3 bases short, with 10 bases between. CDR3 length: 13 amino acids. The CDR3 sequence is CAWRARANEKLFF. Written as DNA, the CDR3 is TGTGCCTGGCGCGCCAGGGCTAATGAAAAACTGTTTTTT.

The chain is built from TRBV12-3 or TRBV12-4 and TRBJ2-7; D uncertain. Trimming pared 4 bases from V and 2 bases from J, leaving 9 bases between. The CDR3 has 13 residues. The CDR3 here is CASSSGIPYEQYF. DNA of the CDR3: TGTGCCAGCAGTTCAGGTATCCCCTACGAGCAGTACTTC.

This clonotype was seen more than once but under ten times. V usage is TRBV5-8 and J usage is TRBJ2-1, with D unresolved. With 0 bases removed from V and 8 bases from J, the gap between germline ends came to 6 bases. This CDR3 contains 12 residues. Per the germline V gene, CDR1 is SGHTS and CDR2 is YDEGEE. DNA for the CDR3: TGTGCCAGCAGCTTGGGGCTCCATGAGCAGTTCTTC. Residues: CASSLGLHEQFF.

The rearrangement uses TRBV5-1 and TRBJ1-6; D unresolved. V dropped 0 bases and J dropped 8 bases, with 15 bases sitting between them. There are 16 residues in the CDR3. Per the germline V gene, CDR1 is SGHRS and CDR2 is YFSETQ. The CDR3 region has the DNA TGCGCCAGCAGCTTGGAGGCGGATCTGGGGTATTCACCCCTCCACTTT. It specifies CASSLEADLGYSPLHF.

This clonotype was seen only a few times. The J gene is TRBJ2-7, the V gene TRBV25-1, with D maybe TRBD1 (6 bases). V was clipped by 6 bases and J by 1 base, with 10 bases between them. The length of the CDR3 is 13 residues. Germline V gives CDR1 MGHDK, CDR2 SYGVNS. CDR3: CASSRDTSYEQYF. The DNA of the CDR3 is TGTGCCAGCAGCAGGGACACATCCTACGAGCAGTACTTC.

This clonotype was observed a few times. This rearrangement joins TRBV6-1 to TRBJ1-2; no clear D gene. V was clipped by 2 bases and J by 5 bases, with 15 bases between them. This CDR3 has 15 residues. Germline V gene data show CDR1 as MNHNS and CDR2 as SASEGT. The DNA for the CDR3 is TGTGCCAGCAGTGAATACAAGGGCTCTTCGTATGGCTACACCTTC. Amino acids: CASSEYKGSSYGYTF.

At least ten counts were recorded for this clonotype. J is TRBJ1-1 and V is TRBV20-1; the D is unclear. Trimming shortened V by 3 bases and J by 2 bases, and 7 bases separated the two germline ends. The germline V gene has CDR1 DFQATT and CDR2 SNEGSKA (reference sequence). The CDR3 has 12 amino acids. CDR3 amino acids: CSASVGNTEAFF. In DNA form, the CDR3 reads TGCAGTGCTAGCGTGGGAAACACTGAAGCTTTCTTT.

The V and J genes are TRBV12-3 or TRBV12-4 and TRBJ1-1, with D uncertain. V was trimmed by 0 bases and J by 5 bases, leaving 7 bases between them. The CDR3 runs 13 residues. Written as DNA, the CDR3 is TGTGCCAGCAGTTTAGCCAGGCGGACTGAAGCTTTCTTT. Translation: CASSLARRTEAFF.

In its sample, this clonotype was seen a few times. The J gene is TRBJ2-3, the V gene TRBV29-1, with D unresolved. CDR3 size: 14 residues. From germline, CDR1 is SQVTM and CDR2 ANQGSEA. Between the trimmed V and J ends, which lost 6 bases and 1 base, there was a span of 14 bases. CDR3 residues: CSVVPPGRTDTQYF. The CDR3 region has the DNA TGCAGCGTGGTACCCCCCGGTCGCACAGATACGCAGTATTTT.

The chain joins TRBV29-1 to TRBJ1-2; 9 bases are shared with TRBD1. The J segment lost 8 bases and the V segment lost 7 bases, leaving 5 bases of the junction unmatched. Germline loops: CDR1 SQVTM, CDR2 ANQGSEA. The CDR3 length is 11 residues. CDR3 DNA sequence: TGCAGCGACAGGGACAGGGCCGGCTACACCTTC. Translation: CSDRDRAGYTF.

This clonotype has just a few counts. The rearrangement links TRBV15 to TRBJ1-1; TRBD1 matches at 9 bases. Germline lookup yields CDR1 LNHNV and CDR2 YYDKDF (reference sequence). The ends lost 3 bases at V and 11 bases at J; junction bases unmatched: 10. This CDR3 contains 14 residues. The CDR3 DNA follows: TGTGCCACCAGCAGGCCGGGACAGGGTGGCATGGCTTTCTTT. Encoded protein: CATSRPGQGGMAFF.

This chain links TRBV29-1 with TRBJ1-4; D perhaps matches TRBD1 (6 bases). CDR1 and CDR2 (germline): SQVTM, ANQGSEA. The V end lost 3 bases, the J end lost 8 bases, and 10 bases lay between the germline ends. The CDR3 contains 12 residues. DNA for the CDR3: TGCAGCGTTGACACAGGGAAGGAAAAACTGTTTTTT. Translated, it gives CSVDTGKEKLFF.

The V gene is TRBV7-7, the J gene TRBJ2-7; 7 nucleotides match TRBD1. V dropped 1 base and J dropped 3; count of bases not matched to a gene: 15. The germline V gene encodes CDR1 SSHAT and CDR2 FNYEAQ (reference sequence). This CDR3 has 18 amino acids. CDR3 DNA: TGTGCCAGCAGCTTAGGGCCAATTTCCCCGGGACAGATCTACGAGCAGTACTTC. It translates to CASSLGPISPGQIYEQYF. Filled out from reference TRBV7-7 and TRBJ2-7, the complete variable domain reads GAGVSQSPRYKVTKRGQDVTLRCDPISSHATLYWYQQALGQGPEFLTYFNYEAQPDKSGLPSDRFSAERPEGSISTLTIQRTEQRDSAMYRCASSLGPISPGQIYEQYFGPGTRLTVT.

The chain uses TRBV9 and TRBJ2-7; possibly TRBD1 or TRBD2 for D (5 bases each). CDR1 and CDR2 from the germline V gene are SGDLS and YYNGEE. Trimming left V 2 bases short and J 7 bases short, with 19 bases between. The CDR3 extends over 15 amino acids. DNA for the CDR3: TGTGCCAGCAGCGTTTCCCGGGACCCCCTTAGGGAGCAGTACTTC. Protein product: CASSVSRDPLREQYF.